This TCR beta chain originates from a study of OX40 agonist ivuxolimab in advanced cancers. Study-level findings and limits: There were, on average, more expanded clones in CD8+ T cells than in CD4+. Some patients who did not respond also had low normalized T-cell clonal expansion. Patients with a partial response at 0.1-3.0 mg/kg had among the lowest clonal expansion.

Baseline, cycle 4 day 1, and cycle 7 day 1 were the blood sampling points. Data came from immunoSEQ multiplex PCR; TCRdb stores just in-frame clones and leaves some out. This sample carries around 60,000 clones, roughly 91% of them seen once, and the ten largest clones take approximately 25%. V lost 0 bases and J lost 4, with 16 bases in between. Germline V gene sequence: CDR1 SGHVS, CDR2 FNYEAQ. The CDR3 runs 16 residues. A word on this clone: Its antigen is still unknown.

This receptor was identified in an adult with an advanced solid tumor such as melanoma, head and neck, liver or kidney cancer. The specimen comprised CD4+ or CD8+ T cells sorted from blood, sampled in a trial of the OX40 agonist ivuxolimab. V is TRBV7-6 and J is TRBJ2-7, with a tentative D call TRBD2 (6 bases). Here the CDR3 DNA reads TGTGCCAGCAGCTTAGCCGTTGGGGAGGATTCGTACGAGCAGTACTTC. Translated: CASSLAVGEDSYEQYF.